What follows describes a single T cell receptor beta chain. Its antigen remains unidentified. The data originate from a study of cytomegalovirus exposure and HLA in healthy donors. Study-level results: CMV serostatus was the sole immune exposure information available. Through in vitro validation, three CMV-associated chains were shown to be specific for CMV antigens. HLA-A and HLA-B allele assignments for most subjects were reportedly predicted accurately using TCR beta sequences.

PCR employed 60 Vbeta and 13 Jbeta primers. The data were produced by immunoSEQ multiplex PCR, yet TCRdb's version contains in-frame clones alone and is incomplete. The sample has some 150,000 clones, about 75% seen once. Germline CDR1 and CDR2: SNHLY and FYNNEI. The CDR3 sequence is 11 residues long. Trimming removed 10 bases from V and 5 bases from J, with 9 bases in between. The source material was PBMCs. The clonotype originates from a woman in her 40s in good health and CMV-seronegative. This chain links TRBV2 with TRBJ1-5; D is ambiguous. CDR3 sequence (DNA): TGTGCCACAGGTGAAGATCAGCCCCAGCATTTT. The encoded protein is CATGEDQPQHF.